Each of the 25 T cell receptor beta chains below was sequenced from the same sample in a study of post-analysis software for immune sequencing data. Study-wide findings and caveats: TRBV segments more frequent in patients than in controls numbered about five and included TRBV5-6, TRBV5-1 and TRBV20-1.

Unique molecular identifiers featured in each of the TCR beta cDNA libraries. TCRdb independently ran MiXCR on the PCR reads; one entry per CDR3 protein. This sample has more than 350,000 distinct CDR3 sequences; approximately 38% occur once, and the top ten carry about 8%. Their antigen targets remain unknown. The sequencing input was blood. These receptors were obtained from a girl aged 2-9 years with multiple sclerosis.

This rearrangement joins TRBV12-3 or TRBV12-4 to TRBJ1-5; tentative D call: TRBD1 (5 bases). This CDR3 is 12 amino acids long. The V end was cut by 6 bases, the J end by 7 bases, with 10 bases between. CDR3 DNA sequence: TGTGCCAGCAGCAGGGAGGACCAGCCCCAGCATTTT. Translation: CASSREDQPQHF.

This clonotype came up once. The CDR3 here is CASSLGHMQYF. The DNA of the CDR3 is TGTGCCAGCAGTTTGGGACATATGCAGTATTTT. The V and J genes are TRBV28 and TRBJ2-3; the D gene is possibly TRBD1 (6 bases). CDR1 is MDHEN, CDR2 SYDVKM, per germline. The CDR3 loop spans 11 amino acids. V lost 3 bases and J lost 11, with 9 bases in between.

This clonotype was seen more than once but under ten times. The chain links TRBV7-6 to TRBJ2-2, with 7 positions matching TRBD2. The ends lost 1 base at V and 4 bases at J; junction bases unmatched: 12. The CDR3 is made up of 18 amino acids. Germline assignment: CDR1 SGHVS and CDR2 FNYEAQ. CDR3 coding DNA: TGTGCCAGCAGCTTAGTAGAGGTTGGGGACTATTCCACCGGGGAGCTGTTTTTT. This codes for CASSLVEVGDYSTGELFF.

The rearrangement uses TRBV3-1 and TRBJ2-1; 13 nucleotides line up with TRBD2. This CDR3 is 15 amino acids long. CDR1 is LGHDT, CDR2 YNNKEL, per germline (reference sequence). J gave up 13 bases and V 4 bases, and 10 bases lay outside the gene matches. CDR3 region: CASSLTGTSGEEQFF. In DNA, the CDR3 is TGTGCCAGCAGCCTCACCGGGACTAGCGGGGAGGAACAGTTCTTC.

The chain recombines TRBV5-1 with TRBJ1-1, with a weak D call TRBD1 (6 bases). This CDR3 is 15 amino acids long. Per germline, CDR1 SGHRS and CDR2 YFSETQ. Trimming shortened V by 1 base and J by 6 bases, and 16 bases separated the two germline ends. The CDR3 DNA follows: TGCGCCAGCAGCTTGAGCCTGGGGGCGCGTGCTGAAGCTTTCTTT. Translating gives CASSLSLGARAEAFF.

This clonotype has ten or more counts. The chain joins TRBV29-1 to TRBJ2-5, with TRBD1 matching 10 bases. Losses at the gene ends were 7 bases for V and 5 bases for J; bases not matched to a gene: 13. Germline V gene sequence: CDR1 SQVTM, CDR2 ANQGSEA. The CDR3 covers 15 residues. The CDR3 here is CSAIRDRGLRETQYF. The CDR3 DNA reads TGCAGCGCAATCCGGGACAGGGGTCTCCGGGAGACCCAGTACTTC.

This clonotype came up a few times. The chain links TRBV7-2 to TRBJ2-1; the D gene could be TRBD1 or TRBD2 (5 bases each). The V end was cut by 0 bases, the J end by 8 bases, with 14 bases between. The germline CDR1 and CDR2 sequences are SGHTA and FQGNSA. The length of the CDR3 is 15 residues. The CDR3 loop is CASSLAFTTGHEQFF. The CDR3 DNA is TGTGCCAGCAGCTTAGCGTTTACAACGGGGCATGAGCAGTTCTTC. The entire variable domain, with the rest obtained from reference TRBV7-2 and TRBJ2-1, is as follows: GAGVSQSPSNKVTEKGKDVELRCDPISGHTALYWYRQSLGQGLEFLIYFQGNSAPDKSGLPSDRFSAERTGGSVSTLTIQRTQQEDSAVYLCASSLAFTTGHEQFFGPGTRLTVL.

This rearrangement joins TRBV6-6 to TRBJ2-7; D might be TRBD2 (6 bases). The CDR3 totals 14 residues. The V gene lost 6 bases and the J gene lost 1 base, with 13 bases spanning the gap. Germline assignment: CDR1 MNHNY and CDR2 SVGAGI (reference sequence). The CDR3: CASRAGPPSYEQYF. The CDR3 nucleotides read TGTGCCAGCAGGGCGGGACCCCCTTCCTACGAGCAGTACTTC.

The chain is built from TRBV29-1 and TRBJ2-5; D unresolved. This CDR3 contains 12 residues. Germline lookup yields CDR1 SQVTM and CDR2 ANQGSEA. V dropped 2 bases and J dropped 4 bases, with 8 bases sitting between them. In nucleotides, the CDR3 is TGCAGCGTTGAACAGGTTCGAGAGACCCAGTACTTC. Translated, it gives CSVEQVRETQYF. The full variable domain, its missing parts supplied by reference TRBV29-1 and TRBJ2-5, is SAVISQKPSRDICQRGTSLTIQCQVDSQVTMMFWYRQQPGQSLTLIATANQGSEATYESGFVIDKFPISRPNLTFSTLTVSNMSPEDSSIYLCSVEQVRETQYFGPGTRLLVL.

This rearrangement joins TRBV20-1 to TRBJ1-2, with D unclear. The CDR3 runs 11 residues. V was trimmed by 5 bases and J by 4 bases, leaving 8 bases between them. Germline V CDR1 and CDR2: DFQATT, SNEGSKA (reference sequence). CDR3 coding DNA: TGCAGTGCTCCTCCCAGCTATGGCTACACCTTC. Amino acid sequence: CSAPPSYGYTF.

This clonotype was picked up a small number of times. The rearrangement uses TRBV6-1 and TRBJ2-1, with 11 bases identical to TRBD2. The germline CDR1 and CDR2 sequences are MNHNS and SASEGT. J gave up 4 bases and V 4 bases, and 3 bases lay outside the gene matches. There are 15 residues in the CDR3. The CDR3 DNA reads as TGTGCCAGCAGTGCGACTAGCGGGGCGTACAATGAGCAGTTCTTC. It encodes CASSATSGAYNEQFF.

The rearrangement links TRBV7-6 to TRBJ2-3; D not resolved. The V end lost 5 bases, the J end lost 0 bases, and 9 bases lay between the germline ends. The CDR3 consists of 14 residues. Per germline, CDR1 SGHVS and CDR2 FNYEAQ. CDR3 nucleotides: TGTGCCAGCAGCCTGAGAGTAAGCACAGATACGCAGTATTTT. Its protein product is CASSLRVSTDTQYF.

The chain joins TRBV7-2 to TRBJ1-6; a possible D gene is TRBD1 (6 bases). The ends were cut back, 2 bases at V and 6 bases at J, with 11 bases in the middle. This CDR3 is built from 15 residues. Germline-derived CDR1 and CDR2 are SGHTA and FQGNSA. CDR3 nucleotides: TGTGCCAGCAGCTTAAGGGTCAGGGGTAATTCACCCCTCCACTTT. Amino acids: CASSLRVRGNSPLHF.

This clonotype is categorized as medium-sized. This chain uses TRBV4-1 with TRBJ1-2; tentative D call: TRBD1 (5 bases). The CDR3 spans 18 residues. Deletions cut 1 base from V and 5 bases from J, with 23 bases between. Germline V gene sequence: CDR1 MGHRA, CDR2 YSYEKL. The CDR3 loop reads CASSQVPVGGERGYGYTF. The CDR3 DNA reads TGCGCCAGCAGCCAAGTACCCGTGGGGGGGGAAAGGGGATATGGCTACACCTTC.

This clonotype has at least ten counts. The chain links TRBV20-1 to TRBJ1-5, with unresolved D. Between the trimmed V and J ends, which lost 3 bases and 5 bases, there was a span of 11 bases. The CDR3 is made up of 13 amino acids. Germline V lookup: CDR1 DFQATT, CDR2 SNEGSKA (reference sequence). The DNA for the CDR3 is TGCAGTGCTAGGAGCAGTCTTGATCAGCCCCAGCATTTT. Protein: CSARSSLDQPQHF.

This clonotype was seen only a few times. The chain carries TRBV5-1 and TRBJ1-2; 9 nucleotides agree with TRBD1. The CDR3 length is 14 residues. Trimming at V came to 5 bases and at J to 4 bases, leaving 6 bases not matched to a gene. Looked up from germline, CDR1 is SGHRS and CDR2 is YFSETQ. The CDR3 DNA is TGCGCCAGCAGATCCGGGACAGGGAGCTATGGCTACACCTTC. It yields the protein CASRSGTGSYGYTF.

J is TRBJ2-1 and V is TRBV18; 7 bases are a match to TRBD2. CDR1 KGHSH and CDR2 LQKENI come from the germline V gene. The CDR3 extends over 17 amino acids. Losses at the gene ends were 3 bases for V and 8 bases for J; bases not matched to a gene: 16. CDR3 nucleotides: TGTGCCAGCTCACCCTGGGAGGGCGAAGGCCGATCCGATGAGCAGTTCTTC. Translation gives CASSPWEGEGRSDEQFF.

This clonotype was seen only a few times. The chain uses TRBV11-2 and TRBJ2-7; a weak D match, TRBD2 (6 bases). The germline CDR1 and CDR2 sequences are SGHAT and FQNNGV. Trimming left V 5 bases short and J 3 bases short, with 17 bases between. The CDR3 totals 15 residues. The CDR3 sequence: CASSVGTRLGYEQYF. The CDR3 nucleotides are TGTGCCAGCAGCGTTGGGACTCGGCTAGGCTACGAGCAGTACTTC.

This clonotype turned up a few times. V gene TRBV5-1 combines with J gene TRBJ2-7; TRBD2 matches at 9 bases. J lost 7 bases, V lost 3 bases, and 11 bases had no gene match. Germline assignment: CDR1 SGHRS and CDR2 YFSETQ. This CDR3 comprises 15 residues. Written as DNA, the CDR3 is TGCGCCAGCAGCTACACCCTCGCGGGGGGGAGAGAGCAGTACTTC. It codes for CASSYTLAGGREQYF.

This clonotype came up a few times. The chain is built from TRBV10-2 and TRBJ2-5; D perhaps matches TRBD1 (5 bases). CDR1 and CDR2 (germline): WSHSY, SAAADI. V dropped 6 bases and J dropped 5 bases, with 7 bases sitting between them. The CDR3 totals 11 residues. CDR3 DNA: TGCGCCAGCAGGAACAGGGAGACCCAGTACTTC. It codes for CASRNRETQYF.

The CDR3, as DNA: TGTGCCAGCAGCTCGTACGGGGCTAACGGCGTTTACGAGCAGTACTTC. It is translated as CASSSYGANGVYEQYF. V gene TRBV14 combines with J gene TRBJ2-4; perhaps D is TRBD1 or TRBD2 (5 bases each). The end of the DNA fits TRBJ2-7 better, so the J call may be wrong. The CDR3 is made up of 16 amino acids. The germline V gene has CDR1 SGHDN and CDR2 FVKESK.

This chain connects TRBV12-3 or TRBV12-4 to TRBJ2-7, with 8 nucleotides matching TRBD2. V was pared by 5 bases and J by 4 bases, with 4 bases of the junction left unmatched. The CDR3 is 13 amino acids. The CDR3: CASSRGGEYEQYF. CDR3 nucleotides: TGTGCCAGCAGTCGGGGGGGCGAGTACGAGCAGTACTTC.

The gene calls are TRBV6-2 or TRBV6-3 and TRBJ2-5, with TRBD1 matching over 7 bases. Germline CDR1 MNHEY, CDR2 SVGEGT. CDR3 length equals 13 residues. Germline trimming cut 8 bases from V and 2 bases from J; bases unmatched to any gene: 5. The CDR3 DNA sequence: TGTGCCAGCGCGAGGGACAGTCAAGAGACCCAGTACTTC. Translation: CASARDSQETQYF.

CDR3 DNA: TGTGCCAGCAGTTACACCCGTACAGATACGCAGTATTTT. Its translation is CASSYTRTDTQYF. The chain has TRBV28 and TRBJ2-3; D is unresolved. The CDR3 sequence is 13 residues long. Germline CDR1 is MDHEN and CDR2 is SYDVKM. Trimming took off 4 bases at V and 3 bases at J, with 8 bases between the two ends.

On this clonotype: An end of the junction does not agree with germline; a read error may underlie this. This rearrangement joins TRBV13 to TRBJ1-5; D unclear. The germline V gene encodes CDR1 PRHDT and CDR2 FYEKMQ (reference sequence). This CDR3 contains 13 residues. This CDR3 is CASSAGLNRPQHF. Written as DNA, the CDR3 is TGTGCCAGCAGCGCGGGATTAAATCGGCCCCAGCATTTT.